The source of this TCR beta chain is a study of T cell responses to AZD1222 COVID-19 vaccine. The V gene's germline CDR1 is SGHTA and CDR2 FQGNSA. The CDR3 spans 15 residues. The V end was cut by 2 bases, the J end by 2 bases, with 13 bases between. General observations from the study: Vaccine-associated CD4 TCRs ranged over spike, dominating at 160-218 and 743-854.

Details on this clone: Its antigen is as yet unknown.

Clones were sequenced by immunoSEQ multiplex PCR, and TCRdb holds only the in-frame ones, with some missing. The sample contains about 130,000 clones, around 87% of which appear only once. Source: peripheral blood, taken on day 0 of AZD1222 vaccination. The origin of this receptor is an adult in good health. The chain combines TRBV7-2 with TRBJ2-7; tentatively, D is TRBD2 (6 bases). The CDR3 spells CASSLSVGGPYEQYF. The CDR3 coding sequence is TGTGCCAGCAGCTTAAGTGTGGGAGGACCCTACGAGCAGTACTTC.